The rows below give T cell receptor beta chains drawn from one sample of a study of cytomegalovirus exposure and HLA in healthy donors. Assay: immunoSEQ multiplex PCR; the TCRdb copy retains only in-frame clones and omits some. The sample carries roughly 180,000 clones, around 86% recorded once. Material for sequencing was PBMCs. These receptors were collected from a man aged 25-40 years in good health and CMV-seropositive. CDR3s include the opening cysteine and the closing phenylalanine or tryptophan. The order of the fields is J gene, V gene, D gene, CDR3 protein, CDR3 DNA. The D gene is left open where the match is weak.

TRBJ1-2	TRBV6-5	-	CASSYLGTAGYTF	TGTGCCAGCAGTTACCTAGGGACTGCTGGCTACACCTTC
TRBJ2-7	TRBV14	TRBD1	CASSRPLGQGNYEQYF	TGTGCCAGCAGCCGTCCATTAGGACAGGGGAACTACGAGCAGTACTTC
TRBJ1-4	TRBV4-2	TRBD1	CASSPKTGPEKLFF	TGTGCCAGCAGCCCTAAGACAGGGCCCGAAAAACTGTTTTTT
TRBJ1-5	TRBV7-9	-	CASSLGTQPQHF	TGTGCCAGCAGCTTAGGGACCCAGCCCCAGCATTTT
TRBJ2-1	TRBV4-3	TRBD2	CASSQAFAGVTYNEQFF	TGCGCCAGCAGCCAAGCATTTGCGGGGGTAACCTACAATGAGCAGTTCTTC
TRBJ2-7	TRBV5-1	-	CASSLVTSLYNEQYF	TGCGCCAGCAGCTTGGTGACAAGTCTTTACAACGAGCAGTACTTC
TRBJ1-1	TRBV2	-	CASSEAEAGRRTEAFF	TGTGCCAGCAGTGAAGCGGAGGCAGGGCGACGCACTGAAGCTTTCTTT
TRBJ1-1	TRBV6-6	-	CASSGSWGRWGTEAFF	TGTGCCAGCAGTGGTTCGTGGGGCCGATGGGGGACTGAAGCTTTCTTT
TRBJ1-5	TRBV28	-	CASSLVGNQPQHF	TGTGCCAGCAGTTTGGTGGGCAATCAGCCCCAGCATTTT
TRBJ1-5	TRBV5-1	-	CASGTWMGWGNQPQHF	TGCGCCAGCGGCACCTGGATGGGATGGGGCAATCAGCCCCAGCATTTT
TRBJ1-2	TRBV30	-	CAWSRQSSYGYTF	TGTGCCTGGAGTCGACAGAGTTCCTATGGCTACACCTTC
TRBJ2-1	TRBV7-7	-	CASSPHSRYNEQFF	TGTGCTAGCAGCCCGCACAGCCGGTACAATGAGCAGTTCTTC
TRBJ2-5	TRBV2	-	CASSGGDLETQYF	TGTGCCAGCAGTGGGGGTGATTTGGAGACCCAGTACTTC
TRBJ1-2	TRBV19	-	CASIPGSQGSNYGYTF	TGTGCCAGTATCCCCGGGAGTCAGGGGAGTAACTATGGCTACACCTTC
TRBJ1-5	TRBV27	-	CASSEWGNQPQHF	TGTGCCAGCAGTGAGTGGGGCAATCAGCCCCAGCATTTT